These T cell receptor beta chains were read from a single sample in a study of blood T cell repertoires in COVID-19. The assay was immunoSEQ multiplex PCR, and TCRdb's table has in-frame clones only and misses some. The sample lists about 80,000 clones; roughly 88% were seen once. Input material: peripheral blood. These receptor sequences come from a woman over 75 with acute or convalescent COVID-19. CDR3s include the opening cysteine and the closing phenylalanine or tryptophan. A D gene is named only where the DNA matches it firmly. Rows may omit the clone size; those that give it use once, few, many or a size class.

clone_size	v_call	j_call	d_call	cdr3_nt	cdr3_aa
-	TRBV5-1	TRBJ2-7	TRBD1	TGCGCCAGCAGCTTATCCCCGGGACAGGACGCCGAGCAGTACTTC	CASSLSPGQDAEQYF
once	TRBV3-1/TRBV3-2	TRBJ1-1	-	TGTGCCAGCAGCCAGCAGGGAAACACTGAAGCTTTCTTT	CASSQQGNTEAFF
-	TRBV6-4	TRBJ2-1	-	TGTGCCAGCAGTGACGCCCCCTCTAAACCTGAGCAGTTCTTC	CASSDAPSKPEQFF
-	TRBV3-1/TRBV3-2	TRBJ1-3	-	TGTGCCAGCAGCCTCTATGCGGGGTTGACATATGACTCTGGAAACACCATATATTTT	CASSLYAGLTYDSGNTIYF
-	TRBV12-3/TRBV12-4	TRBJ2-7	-	TGTGCCAGCACCCCGTACGAGCAGTACTTC	CASTPYEQYF
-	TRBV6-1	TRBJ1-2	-	TGTGCCAGCAGTGAACGGGAGAAAACTAACTATGGCTACACCTTC	CASSEREKTNYGYTF
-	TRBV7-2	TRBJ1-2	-	TGTGCCAGCAGCTTAGCGCGAGATGGCTACACCTTC	CASSLARDGYTF
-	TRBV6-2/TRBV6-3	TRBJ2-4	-	TGTGCCAGCAGTTACCGGCAAGAGGGTAGGGCCAAAAACATTCAGTACTTC	CASSYRQEGRAKNIQYF
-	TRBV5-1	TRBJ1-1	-	TGCGCCAGCAGCTTGGGACTGGACACTGAAGCTTTCTTT	CASSLGLDTEAFF
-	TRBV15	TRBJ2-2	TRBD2	TGTGCCACCAGCAGAGGCGGGGGGGCGTCCGGGGAGCTGTTTTTT	CATSRGGGASGELFF
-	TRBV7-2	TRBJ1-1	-	TGTGCCAGCAGACCAGGACTCCCGAACACTGAAGCTTTCTTT	CASRPGLPNTEAFF
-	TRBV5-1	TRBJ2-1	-	TGCGCCAGCAGCTTCGGGGGATCCTACAATGAGCAGTTCTTC	CASSFGGSYNEQFF
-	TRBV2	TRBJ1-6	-	TGTGCCAGCCGCCCGACCTCGGGATTTAATTCACCCCTCCACTTT	CASRPTSGFNSPLHF
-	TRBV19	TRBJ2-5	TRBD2	TGTGCCAGTAGTTCTTCTAGCGGGGGCCTGGAGACCCAGTACTTC	CASSSSSGGLETQYF
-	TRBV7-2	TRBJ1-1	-	TGTGCCAGCAGCTTCGGACGGGCGGGGATCACTGAAGCTTTCTTT	CASSFGRAGITEAFF
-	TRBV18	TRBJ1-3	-	TGTGCCAGCTCACCCCCCGCAGGGTCTGGAAACACCATATATTTT	CASSPPAGSGNTIYF
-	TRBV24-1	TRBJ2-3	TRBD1	TGTGCCACCAGTGACCGCCCCCCGACAGGGCCCCAGGATACGCAGTATTTT	CATSDRPPTGPQDTQYF
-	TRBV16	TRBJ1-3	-	TGTGCCAGCAGCCAATTGGGGGGTACTGGAAACACCATATATTTT	CASSQLGGTGNTIYF
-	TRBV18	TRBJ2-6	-	TGTGCCAGCTCACAACTAAGCTCTGGGGCCAACGTCCTGACTTTC	CASSQLSSGANVLTF
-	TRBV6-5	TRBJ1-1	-	TGTGCCAGCAGTAACAGGGTGCCCACTGAAGCTTTCTTT	CASSNRVPTEAFF
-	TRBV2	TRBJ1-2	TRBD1	TGTGCCAGCAGCGCTGGGACAGCTATCGACTATGGCTACACCTTC	CASSAGTAIDYGYTF
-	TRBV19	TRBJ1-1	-	TGTGCCAGTAAGGGGGTCAGGGGTTACACTGAAGCTTTCTTT	CASKGVRGYTEAFF
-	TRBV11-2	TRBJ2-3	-	TGTGCCAGCAGCCCCAGAATGAGGTGGACAGAGACTAGCACAGATACGCAGTATTTT	CASSPRMRWTETSTDTQYF